These T cell receptor beta chains were read from a single sample in a study of T cells in localized non-small cell lung cancer. Clones were sequenced by immunoSEQ multiplex PCR, and TCRdb holds only the in-frame ones, with some missing. The data contain 50,000 to 70,000 clones, roughly 90% of them singletons. Source: peripheral blood, taken before any cancer treatment. Receptors were obtained from a man aged 40-75 years with stage I lung adenocarcinoma. The CDR3 runs from the conserved cysteine through the conserved F or W. A D gene is named only where the DNA matches it firmly. Expanded clones get a size class; other rows say once, few or many, or leave the size out.

d_call: NA
cdr3_length: 16
clone_size: NA
v_call: TRBV21-1
j_call: TRBJ2-5
cdr3_nt: TGTGCCAGCAGATCGGTGGTAGCTACACTCTCTGAGACCCAGTACTTC
cdr3_aa: CASRSVVATLSETQYF

d_call: NA
cdr3_length: 14
clone_size: NA
v_call: TRBV30
j_call: TRBJ1-6
cdr3_nt: TGTGCCTGGGACAGCGGGAACTATAATTCACCCCTCCACTTT
cdr3_aa: CAWDSGNYNSPLHF

d_call: TRBD2
cdr3_length: 14
clone_size: NA
v_call: TRBV6-1
j_call: TRBJ2-3
cdr3_nt: TGTGCCAGCACAGCGGGACCCGACACAGATACGCAGTATTTT
cdr3_aa: CASTAGPDTDTQYF

d_call: TRBD2
cdr3_length: 16
clone_size: NA
v_call: TRBV6-1
j_call: TRBJ2-3
cdr3_nt: TGTGCCAGCAGTGACCTTAGCGGGAGGGCCACAGATACGCAGTATTTT
cdr3_aa: CASSDLSGRATDTQYF

d_call: NA
cdr3_length: 16
clone_size: NA
v_call: TRBV30
j_call: TRBJ2-1
cdr3_nt: TGTGCCTGGAGTGGGGTGGGAGGCGGCACCTACAATGAGCAGTTCTTC
cdr3_aa: CAWSGVGGGTYNEQFF

d_call: NA
cdr3_length: 14
clone_size: NA
v_call: TRBV19
j_call: TRBJ2-7
cdr3_nt: TGTGCCAGTAGTATTCGCTGGGTAGAGGACGAGCAGTACTTC
cdr3_aa: CASSIRWVEDEQYF

d_call: NA
cdr3_length: 13
clone_size: NA
v_call: TRBV27
j_call: TRBJ2-2
cdr3_nt: TGTGCCATAGACGACAGGGAGGTCGGGGAGCTGTTTTTT
cdr3_aa: CAIDDREVGELFF

d_call: NA
cdr3_length: 14
clone_size: NA
v_call: TRBV29-1
j_call: TRBJ2-7
cdr3_nt: TGCAGCGTTGAAGCTGGGTTTAACAGGGCCGAGCAGTACTTC
cdr3_aa: CSVEAGFNRAEQYF

d_call: TRBD1
cdr3_length: 15
clone_size: NA
v_call: TRBV27
j_call: TRBJ1-2
cdr3_nt: TGTGCCAGCAGCCGAACAGGGGAGGTAACGGATGGCTACACCTTC
cdr3_aa: CASSRTGEVTDGYTF

d_call: TRBD2
cdr3_length: 17
clone_size: once
v_call: TRBV11-2
j_call: TRBJ2-3
cdr3_nt: TGTGCCAGCAGCCCGGGACTAGCGGGAGTCGGGCGTCATACGCAGTATTTT
cdr3_aa: CASSPGLAGVGRHTQYF

d_call: TRBD2
cdr3_length: 16
clone_size: NA
v_call: TRBV11-3
j_call: TRBJ2-2
cdr3_nt: TGTGCCAGCAGCTTCAGTAGCGGGAGGATCACCGGGGAGCTGTTTTTT
cdr3_aa: CASSFSSGRITGELFF

d_call: NA
cdr3_length: 12
clone_size: NA
v_call: TRBV9
j_call: TRBJ2-2
cdr3_nt: TGTGCCAGCACCGGCCTCACCGGGGAGCTGTTTTTT
cdr3_aa: CASTGLTGELFF

d_call: NA
cdr3_length: 13
clone_size: NA
v_call: TRBV5-1
j_call: TRBJ1-5
cdr3_nt: TGCGCCAGCAGCGCGGGACCGGGTCAGCCCCAGCATTTT
cdr3_aa: CASSAGPGQPQHF

d_call: NA
cdr3_length: 14
clone_size: NA
v_call: TRBV7-9
j_call: TRBJ1-1
cdr3_nt: TGTGCCAGCAGCCCCACCGGGGGGTTAACTGAAGCTTTCTTT
cdr3_aa: CASSPTGGLTEAFF

d_call: NA
cdr3_length: 13
clone_size: NA
v_call: TRBV28
j_call: TRBJ1-4
cdr3_nt: TGTGCCAGCGGGGGGACGGTCATCGAAAAACTGTTTTTT
cdr3_aa: CASGGTVIEKLFF

d_call: NA
cdr3_length: 15
clone_size: once
v_call: TRBV7-9
j_call: TRBJ2-7
cdr3_nt: TGTGCCAGCAGCTTCGGATCTGGCATTACCTACGAGCAGTACTTC
cdr3_aa: CASSFGSGITYEQYF